This entry concerns a single TCR beta chain. Some clones are missing from TCRdb's copy, which holds only in-frame ones; the method was immunoSEQ multiplex PCR. The data hold roughly 290,000 clones, with around nine tenths observed a single time. Germline V gene lookup returns CDR1 SGHTA and CDR2 FQGNSA. V lost 5 bases and J 3 bases, leaving 14 bases between the germline ends. The CDR3 is 15 residues long. The data stem from a study of blood T cell repertoires in COVID-19. The sample taken for sequencing was PBMCs or T cells enriched from blood (not recorded which). This chain joins TRBV7-2 and TRBJ2-1, with D possibly being TRBD2 (5 bases). This sequence originates from a middle-aged woman who had recovered from COVID-19. CDR3 region: CASSPSWASYNEQFF. DNA of the CDR3: TGTGCCAGCAGCCCTAGCTGGGCCAGCTACAATGAGCAGTTCTTC.